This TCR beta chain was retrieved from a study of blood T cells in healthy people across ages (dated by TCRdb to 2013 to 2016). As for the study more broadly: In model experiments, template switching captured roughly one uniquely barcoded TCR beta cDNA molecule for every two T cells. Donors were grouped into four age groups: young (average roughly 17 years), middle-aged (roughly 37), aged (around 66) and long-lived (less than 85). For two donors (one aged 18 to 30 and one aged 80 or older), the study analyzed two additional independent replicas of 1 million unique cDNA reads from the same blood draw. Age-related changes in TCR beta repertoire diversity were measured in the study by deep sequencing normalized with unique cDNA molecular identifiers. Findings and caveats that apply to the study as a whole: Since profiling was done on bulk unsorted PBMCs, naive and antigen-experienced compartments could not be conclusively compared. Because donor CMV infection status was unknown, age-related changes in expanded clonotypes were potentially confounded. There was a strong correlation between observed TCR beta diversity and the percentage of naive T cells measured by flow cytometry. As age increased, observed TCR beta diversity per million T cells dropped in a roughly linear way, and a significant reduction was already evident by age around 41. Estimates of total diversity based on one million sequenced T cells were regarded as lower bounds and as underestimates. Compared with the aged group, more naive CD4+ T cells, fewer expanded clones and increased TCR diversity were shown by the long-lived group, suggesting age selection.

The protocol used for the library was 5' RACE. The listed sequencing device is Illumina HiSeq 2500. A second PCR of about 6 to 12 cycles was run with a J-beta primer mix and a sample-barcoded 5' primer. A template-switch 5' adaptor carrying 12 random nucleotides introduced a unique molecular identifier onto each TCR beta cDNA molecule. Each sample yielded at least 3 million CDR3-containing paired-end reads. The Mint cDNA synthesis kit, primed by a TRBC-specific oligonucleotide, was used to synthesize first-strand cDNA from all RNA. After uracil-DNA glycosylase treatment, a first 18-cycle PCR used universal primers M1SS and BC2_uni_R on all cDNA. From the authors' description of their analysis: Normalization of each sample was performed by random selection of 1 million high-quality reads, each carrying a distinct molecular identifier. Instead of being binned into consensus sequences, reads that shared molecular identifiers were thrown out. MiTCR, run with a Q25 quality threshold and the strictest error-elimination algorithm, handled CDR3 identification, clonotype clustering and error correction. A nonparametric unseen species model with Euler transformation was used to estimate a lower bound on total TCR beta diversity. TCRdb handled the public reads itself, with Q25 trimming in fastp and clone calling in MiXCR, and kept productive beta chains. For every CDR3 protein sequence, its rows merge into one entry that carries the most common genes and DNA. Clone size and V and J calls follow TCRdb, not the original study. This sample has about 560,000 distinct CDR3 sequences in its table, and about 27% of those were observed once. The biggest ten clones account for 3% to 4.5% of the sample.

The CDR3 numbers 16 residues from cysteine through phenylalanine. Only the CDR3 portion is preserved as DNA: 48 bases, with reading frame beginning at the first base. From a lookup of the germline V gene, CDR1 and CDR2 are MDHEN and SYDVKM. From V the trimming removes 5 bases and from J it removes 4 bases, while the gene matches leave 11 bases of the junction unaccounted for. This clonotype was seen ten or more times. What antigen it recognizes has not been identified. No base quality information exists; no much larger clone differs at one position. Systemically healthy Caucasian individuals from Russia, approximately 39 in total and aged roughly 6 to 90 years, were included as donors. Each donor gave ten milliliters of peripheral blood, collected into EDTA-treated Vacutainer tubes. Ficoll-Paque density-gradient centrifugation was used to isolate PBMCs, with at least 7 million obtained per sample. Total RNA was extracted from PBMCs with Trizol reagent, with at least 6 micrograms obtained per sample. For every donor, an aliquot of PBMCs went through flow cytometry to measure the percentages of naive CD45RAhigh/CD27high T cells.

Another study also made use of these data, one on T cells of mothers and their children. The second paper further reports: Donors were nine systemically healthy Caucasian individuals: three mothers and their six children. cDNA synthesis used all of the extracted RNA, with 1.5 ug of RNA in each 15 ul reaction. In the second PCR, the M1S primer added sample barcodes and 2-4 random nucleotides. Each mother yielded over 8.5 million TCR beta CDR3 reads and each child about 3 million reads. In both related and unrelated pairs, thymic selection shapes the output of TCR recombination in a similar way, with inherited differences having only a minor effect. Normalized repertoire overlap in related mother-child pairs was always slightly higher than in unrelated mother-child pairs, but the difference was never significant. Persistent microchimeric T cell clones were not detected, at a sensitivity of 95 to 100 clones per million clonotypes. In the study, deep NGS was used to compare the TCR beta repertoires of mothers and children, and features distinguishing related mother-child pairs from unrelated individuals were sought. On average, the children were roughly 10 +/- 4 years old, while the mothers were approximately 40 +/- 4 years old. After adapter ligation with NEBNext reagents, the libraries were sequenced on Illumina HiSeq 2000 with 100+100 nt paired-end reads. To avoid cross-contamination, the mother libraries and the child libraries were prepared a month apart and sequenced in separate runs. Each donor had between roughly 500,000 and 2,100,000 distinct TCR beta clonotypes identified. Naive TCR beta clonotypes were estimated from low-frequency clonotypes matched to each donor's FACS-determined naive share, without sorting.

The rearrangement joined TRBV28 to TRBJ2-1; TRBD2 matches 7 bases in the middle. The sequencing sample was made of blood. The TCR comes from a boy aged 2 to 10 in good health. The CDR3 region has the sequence CASSLLPGLTYNEQFF. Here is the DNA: TGTGCCAGCAGTCTCCTCCCGGGACTAACTTACAATGAGCAGTTCTTC.